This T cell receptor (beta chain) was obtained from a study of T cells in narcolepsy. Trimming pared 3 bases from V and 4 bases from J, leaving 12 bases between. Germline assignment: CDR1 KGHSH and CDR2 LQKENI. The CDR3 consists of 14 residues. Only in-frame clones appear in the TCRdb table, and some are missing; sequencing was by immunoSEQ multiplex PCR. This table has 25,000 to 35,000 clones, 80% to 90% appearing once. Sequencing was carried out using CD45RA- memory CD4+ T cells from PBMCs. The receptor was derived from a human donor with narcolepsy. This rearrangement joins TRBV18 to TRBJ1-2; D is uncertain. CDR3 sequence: CASSPAEGSYGYTF. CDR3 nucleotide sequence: TGTGCCAGCTCACCCGCAGAGGGTTCCTATGGCTACACCTTC.